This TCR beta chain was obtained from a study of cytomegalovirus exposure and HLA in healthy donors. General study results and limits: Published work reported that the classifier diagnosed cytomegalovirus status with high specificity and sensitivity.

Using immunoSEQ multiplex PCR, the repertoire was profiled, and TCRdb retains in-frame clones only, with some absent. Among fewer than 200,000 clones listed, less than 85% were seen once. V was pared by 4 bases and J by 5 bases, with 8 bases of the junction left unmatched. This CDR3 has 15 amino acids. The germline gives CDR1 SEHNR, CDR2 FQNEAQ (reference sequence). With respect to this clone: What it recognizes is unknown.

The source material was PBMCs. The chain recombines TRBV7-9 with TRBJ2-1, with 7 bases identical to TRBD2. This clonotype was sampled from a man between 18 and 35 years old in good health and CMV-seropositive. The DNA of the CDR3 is TGTGCCAGCAGCTCCGAACTAGCGACCAACAATGAGCAGTTCTTC. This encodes CASSSELATNNEQFF.